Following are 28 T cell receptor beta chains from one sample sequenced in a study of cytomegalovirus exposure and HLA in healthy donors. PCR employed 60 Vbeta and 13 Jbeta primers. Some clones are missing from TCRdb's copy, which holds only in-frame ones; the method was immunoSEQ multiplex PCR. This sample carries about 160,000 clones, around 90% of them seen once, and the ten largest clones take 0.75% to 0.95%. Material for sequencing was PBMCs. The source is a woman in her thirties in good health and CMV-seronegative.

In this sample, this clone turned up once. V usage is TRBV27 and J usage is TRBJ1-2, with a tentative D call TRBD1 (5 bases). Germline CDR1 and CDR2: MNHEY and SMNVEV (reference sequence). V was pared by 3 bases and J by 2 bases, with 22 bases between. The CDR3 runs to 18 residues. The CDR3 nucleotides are TGTGCCAGCAGTTTTCGCGACCCAGCGGGGACTAGGAACTATGGCTACACCTTC. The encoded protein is CASSFRDPAGTRNYGYTF.

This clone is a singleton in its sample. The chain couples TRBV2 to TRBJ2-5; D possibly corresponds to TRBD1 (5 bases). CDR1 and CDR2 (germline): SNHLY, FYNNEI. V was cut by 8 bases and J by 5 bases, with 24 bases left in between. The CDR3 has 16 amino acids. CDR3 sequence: CASVDRIRATGETQYF. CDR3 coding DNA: TGTGCCAGCGTAGACAGAATCAGGGCCACCGGGGAGACCCAGTACTTC.

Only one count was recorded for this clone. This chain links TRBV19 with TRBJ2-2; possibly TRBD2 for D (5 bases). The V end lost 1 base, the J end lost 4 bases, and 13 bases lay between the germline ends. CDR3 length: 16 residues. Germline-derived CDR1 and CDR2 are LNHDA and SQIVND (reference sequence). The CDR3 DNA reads TGTGCCAGTAGTATAGTAGCGCCCCTTGTCACCGGGGAGCTGTTTTTT. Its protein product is CASSIVAPLVTGELFF.

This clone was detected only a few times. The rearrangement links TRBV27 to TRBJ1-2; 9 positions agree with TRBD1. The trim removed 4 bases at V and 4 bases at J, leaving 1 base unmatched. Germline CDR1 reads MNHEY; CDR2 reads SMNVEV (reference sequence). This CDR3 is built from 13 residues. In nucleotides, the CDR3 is TGTGCCAGCAGTTGGGACAGGGCCTATGGCTACACCTTC. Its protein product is CASSWDRAYGYTF.

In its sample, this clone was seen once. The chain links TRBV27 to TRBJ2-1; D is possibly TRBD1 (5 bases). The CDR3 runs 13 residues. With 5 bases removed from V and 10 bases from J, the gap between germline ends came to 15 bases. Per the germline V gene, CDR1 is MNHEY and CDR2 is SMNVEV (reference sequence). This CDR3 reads CASSIYIAGEQFF. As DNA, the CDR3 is TGTGCCAGCAGTATTTACATAGCAGGGGAGCAGTTCTTC.

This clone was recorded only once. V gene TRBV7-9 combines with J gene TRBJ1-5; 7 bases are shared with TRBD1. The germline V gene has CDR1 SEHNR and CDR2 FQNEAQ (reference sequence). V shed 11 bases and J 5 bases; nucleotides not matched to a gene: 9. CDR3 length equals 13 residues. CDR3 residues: CAAQTGADQPQHF. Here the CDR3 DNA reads TGTGCCGCCCAAACAGGGGCGGATCAGCCCCAGCATTTT.

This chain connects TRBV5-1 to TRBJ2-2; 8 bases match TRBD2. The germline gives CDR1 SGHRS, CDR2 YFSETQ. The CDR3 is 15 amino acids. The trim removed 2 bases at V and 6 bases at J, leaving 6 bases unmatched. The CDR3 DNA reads TGCGCCAGCAGCTTAACGGGGGGGCAATCCGGGGAGCTGTTTTTT. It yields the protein CASSLTGGQSGELFF.

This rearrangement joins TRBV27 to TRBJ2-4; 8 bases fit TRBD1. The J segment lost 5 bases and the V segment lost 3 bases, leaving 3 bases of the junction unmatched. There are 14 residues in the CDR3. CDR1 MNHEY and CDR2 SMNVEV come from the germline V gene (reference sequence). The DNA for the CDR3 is TGTGCCAGCAGTTTCCAGGGGGCACAAAACATTCAGTACTTC. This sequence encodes CASSFQGAQNIQYF.

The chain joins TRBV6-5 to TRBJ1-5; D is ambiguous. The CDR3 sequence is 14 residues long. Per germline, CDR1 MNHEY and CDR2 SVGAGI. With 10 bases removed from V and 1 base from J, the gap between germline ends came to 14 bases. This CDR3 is CATIARVSNQPQHF. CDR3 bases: TGTGCCACGATAGCGAGGGTCAGCAATCAGCCCCAGCATTTT.

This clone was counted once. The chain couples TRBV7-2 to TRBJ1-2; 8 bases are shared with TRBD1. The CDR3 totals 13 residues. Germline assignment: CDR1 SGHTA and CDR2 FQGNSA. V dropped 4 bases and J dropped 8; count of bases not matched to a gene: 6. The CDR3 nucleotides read TGTGCCAGCAGCTCCGGACAGGGAGGCGGCTACACCTTC. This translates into CASSSGQGGGYTF.

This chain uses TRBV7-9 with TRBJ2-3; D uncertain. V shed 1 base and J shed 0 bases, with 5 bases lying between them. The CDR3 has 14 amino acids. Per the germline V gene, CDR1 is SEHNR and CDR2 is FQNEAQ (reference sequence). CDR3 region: CASSLGASTDTQYF. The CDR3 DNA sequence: TGTGCCAGCAGCTTAGGGGCTAGCACAGATACGCAGTATTTT.

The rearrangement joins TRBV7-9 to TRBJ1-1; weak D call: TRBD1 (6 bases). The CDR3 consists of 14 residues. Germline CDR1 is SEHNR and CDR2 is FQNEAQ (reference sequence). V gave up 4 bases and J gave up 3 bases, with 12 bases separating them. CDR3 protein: CASSWGGGDTEAFF. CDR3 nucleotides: TGTGCCAGCAGCTGGGGAGGGGGGGACACTGAAGCTTTCTTT.

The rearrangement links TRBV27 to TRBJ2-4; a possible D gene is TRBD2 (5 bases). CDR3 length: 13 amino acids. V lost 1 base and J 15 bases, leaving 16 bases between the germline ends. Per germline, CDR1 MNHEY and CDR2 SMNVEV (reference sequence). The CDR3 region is CASSLLPLGVWYF. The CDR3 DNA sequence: TGTGCCAGCAGTTTATTGCCCCTCGGGGTATGGTACTTC.

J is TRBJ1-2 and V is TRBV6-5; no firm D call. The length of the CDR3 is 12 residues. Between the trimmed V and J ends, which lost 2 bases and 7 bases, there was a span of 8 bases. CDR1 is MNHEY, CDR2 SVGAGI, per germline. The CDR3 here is CASSYAAGGYTF. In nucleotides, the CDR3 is TGTGCCAGCAGTTACGCGGCGGGTGGCTACACCTTC.

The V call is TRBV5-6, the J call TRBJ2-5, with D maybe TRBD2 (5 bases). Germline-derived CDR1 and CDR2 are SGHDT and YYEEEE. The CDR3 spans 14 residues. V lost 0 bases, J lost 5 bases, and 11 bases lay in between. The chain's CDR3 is CASSLAAPGETQYF. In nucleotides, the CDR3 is TGTGCCAGCAGCTTGGCGGCGCCGGGGGAGACCCAGTACTTC.

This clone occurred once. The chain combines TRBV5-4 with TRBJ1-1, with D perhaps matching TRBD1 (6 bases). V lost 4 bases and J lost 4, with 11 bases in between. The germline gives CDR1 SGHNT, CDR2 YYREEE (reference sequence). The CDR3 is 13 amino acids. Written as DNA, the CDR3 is TGTGCCAGCAGCATCGGACAGATCACTGAAGCTTTCTTT. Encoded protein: CASSIGQITEAFF.

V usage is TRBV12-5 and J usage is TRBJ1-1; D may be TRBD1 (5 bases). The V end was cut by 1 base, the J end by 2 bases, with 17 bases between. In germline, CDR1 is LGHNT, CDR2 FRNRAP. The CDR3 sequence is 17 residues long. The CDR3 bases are TGTGCTAGTGGTTTGGCCGTAGGCCAGGGAAGAAACACTGAAGCTTTCTTT. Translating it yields CASGLAVGQGRNTEAFF.

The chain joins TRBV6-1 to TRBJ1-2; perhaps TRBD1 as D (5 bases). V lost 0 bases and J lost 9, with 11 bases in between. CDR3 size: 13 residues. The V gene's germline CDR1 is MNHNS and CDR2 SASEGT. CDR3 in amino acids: CASSEALAGSYTF. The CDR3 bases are TGTGCCAGCAGTGAAGCGCTGGCAGGGAGCTACACCTTC.

The CDR3 spells CASSLYFAGNANEQFF. In DNA form, the CDR3 reads TGCGCCAGCAGCTTGTATTTTGCGGGGAACGCTAATGAGCAGTTCTTC. The gene calls are TRBV5-1 and TRBJ2-1; TRBD2 might be the D (6 bases). Germline V CDR1 and CDR2: SGHRS, YFSETQ. The CDR3 runs to 16 residues. V was shortened by 1 base and J by 7 bases, with 18 bases between the two germline ends.

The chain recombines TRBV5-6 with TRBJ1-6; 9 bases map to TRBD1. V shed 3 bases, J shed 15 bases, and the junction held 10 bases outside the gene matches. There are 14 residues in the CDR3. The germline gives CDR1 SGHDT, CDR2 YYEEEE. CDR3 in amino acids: CASSSGQGRFLLHF. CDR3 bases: TGTGCCAGCAGCTCGGGACAGGGCCGTTTTCTCCTCCACTTT.

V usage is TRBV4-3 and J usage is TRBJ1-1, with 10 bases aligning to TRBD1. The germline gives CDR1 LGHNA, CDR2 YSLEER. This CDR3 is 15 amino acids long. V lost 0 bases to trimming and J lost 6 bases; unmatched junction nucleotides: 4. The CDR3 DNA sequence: TGCGCCAGCAGCCAAGATGGGACAGGGGTATCTGAAGCTTTCTTT. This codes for CASSQDGTGVSEAFF.

The CDR3 DNA reads TGTGCCAGCAGTTTAGGGGGGGCCCTCCCTAGGACTGGGCAGTACTTC. It codes for CASSLGGALPRTGQYF. The chain carries TRBV28 and TRBJ2-7, with D perhaps matching TRBD2 (7 bases). Germline CDR1 is MDHEN and CDR2 is SYDVKM. Trimming pared 2 bases from V and 9 bases from J, leaving 23 bases between. The CDR3 covers 16 residues.

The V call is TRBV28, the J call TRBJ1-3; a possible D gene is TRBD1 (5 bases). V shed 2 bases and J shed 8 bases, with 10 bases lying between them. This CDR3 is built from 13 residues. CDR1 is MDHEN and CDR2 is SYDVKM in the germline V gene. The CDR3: CASSLGRVHTIYF. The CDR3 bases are TGTGCCAGCAGTTTAGGCAGGGTTCACACCATATATTTT.

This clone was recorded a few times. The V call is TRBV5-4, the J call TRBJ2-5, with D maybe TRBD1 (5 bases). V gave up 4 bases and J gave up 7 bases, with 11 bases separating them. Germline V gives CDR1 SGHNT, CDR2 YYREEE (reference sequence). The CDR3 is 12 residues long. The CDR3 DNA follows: TGTGCCAGCAGCCGCCCTCAGGGGACCCAGTACTTC. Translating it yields CASSRPQGTQYF. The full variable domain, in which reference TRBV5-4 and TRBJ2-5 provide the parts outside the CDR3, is ETGVTQSPTHLIKTRGQQVTLRCSSQSGHNTVSWYQQALGQGPQFIFQYYREEENGRGNFPPRFSGLQFPNYSSELNVNALELDDSALYLCASSRPQGTQYFGPGTRLLVL.

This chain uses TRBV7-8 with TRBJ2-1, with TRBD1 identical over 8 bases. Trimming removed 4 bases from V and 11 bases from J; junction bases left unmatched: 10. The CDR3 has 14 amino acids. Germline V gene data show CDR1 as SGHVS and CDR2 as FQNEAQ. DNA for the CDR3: TGTGCCAGCAGCTCGGGACAGGCCCGATATCAGCAGTTCTTC. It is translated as CASSSGQARYQQFF.

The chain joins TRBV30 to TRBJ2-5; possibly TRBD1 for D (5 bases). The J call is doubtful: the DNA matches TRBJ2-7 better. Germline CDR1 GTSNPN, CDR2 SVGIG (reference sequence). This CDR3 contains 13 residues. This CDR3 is CAWSPGRDYEQYF. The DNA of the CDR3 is TGTGCCTGGAGTCCCGGCAGGGACTACGAGCAGTACTTC.

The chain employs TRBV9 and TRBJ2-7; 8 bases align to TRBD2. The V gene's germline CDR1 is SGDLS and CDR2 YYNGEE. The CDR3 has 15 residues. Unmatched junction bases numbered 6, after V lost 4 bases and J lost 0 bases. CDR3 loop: CASSYGGRSSYEQYF. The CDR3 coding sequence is TGTGCCAGCAGCTACGGCGGGAGGAGCTCCTACGAGCAGTACTTC.

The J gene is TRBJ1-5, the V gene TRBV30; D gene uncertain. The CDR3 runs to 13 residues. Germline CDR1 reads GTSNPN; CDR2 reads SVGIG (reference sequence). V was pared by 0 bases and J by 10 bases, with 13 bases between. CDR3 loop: CAWSVAAINPQHF. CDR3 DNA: TGTGCCTGGAGTGTGGCGGCTATCAACCCCCAGCATTTT.